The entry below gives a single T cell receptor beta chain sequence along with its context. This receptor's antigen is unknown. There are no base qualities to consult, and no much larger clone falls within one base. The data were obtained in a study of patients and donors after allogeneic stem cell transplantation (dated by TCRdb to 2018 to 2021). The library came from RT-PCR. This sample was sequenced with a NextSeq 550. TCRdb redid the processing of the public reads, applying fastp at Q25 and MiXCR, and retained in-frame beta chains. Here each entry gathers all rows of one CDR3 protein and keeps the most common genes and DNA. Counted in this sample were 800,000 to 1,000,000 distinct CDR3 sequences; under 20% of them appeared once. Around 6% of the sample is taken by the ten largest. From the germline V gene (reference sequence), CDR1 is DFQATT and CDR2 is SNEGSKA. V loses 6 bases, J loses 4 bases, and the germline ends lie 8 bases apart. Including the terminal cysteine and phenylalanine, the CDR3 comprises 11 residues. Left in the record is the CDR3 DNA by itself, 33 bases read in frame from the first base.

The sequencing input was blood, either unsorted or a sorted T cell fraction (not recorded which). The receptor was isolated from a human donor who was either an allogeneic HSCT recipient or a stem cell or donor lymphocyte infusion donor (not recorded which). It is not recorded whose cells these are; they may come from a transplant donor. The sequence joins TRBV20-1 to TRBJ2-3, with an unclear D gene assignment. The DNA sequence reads TGCAGTGCGCTTGGAGCAGATACGCAGTATTTT. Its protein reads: CSALGADTQYF.